Sequencing of this T cell receptor (beta chain) was carried out in a study of T cell responses to AZD1222 COVID-19 vaccine. General observations from the study: Spike-wide coverage was observed for vaccine-associated CD4 TCRs, with dominant responses at 160-218 and 743-854. The study identified only five to seven AZD1222 recipients as seropositive at baseline. In a largely white British group with more females than males, clonal diversity was possibly underestimated.

Sequencing used immunoSEQ multiplex PCR; TCRdb keeps in-frame clones, though not all of them. The sample contains about 93,000 clones, roughly 89% of which appear only once. As regards this clone: What it binds is unknown.

Germline values: CDR1 LGHDT, CDR2 YNNKEL (reference sequence). The CDR3 is made up of 14 amino acids. V shed 1 base, J shed 4 bases, and the junction held 1 base outside the gene matches. The chain employs TRBV3-1 (or the pseudogene TRBV3-2) and TRBJ1-5; TRBD1 matches 7 bases. Sample: peripheral blood, taken on day 0 of MenACWY control vaccination. The sequence was obtained from an adult in good health. CDR3: CASSQATGNQPQHF. The CDR3 region has the DNA TGTGCCAGCAGCCAAGCGACAGGGAATCAGCCCCAGCATTTT.